The sequence of this T cell receptor (beta chain) was determined in a study of blood T cell repertoires in COVID-19. Study overall: The United States, Italy and Spain supplied acute and convalescent COVID-19 samples.

TCRdb's table, derived via immunoSEQ multiplex PCR, lists solely in-frame clones and lacks some. Here the sample spans approximately 220,000 clones, over 75% being singletons. Living in 24 US areas, the participants were between roughly 18 and 89 years of age. Researchers sorted participants into cohorts using their self-reported clinical history. The sample holds a few counts of this clone. The sample taken for sequencing was PBMCs or T cells enriched from blood (not recorded which). This TCR was recovered from a woman between 18 and 29 years old in a cohort exposed to, infected with or recovered from COVID-19 (not recorded which).

Here the CDR3 DNA reads TGTGCCAGCAATTCTCAAACGGGAGAGCAGTACTTC. Amino acid sequence: CASNSQTGEQYF. V gene TRBV6-5 combines with J gene TRBJ2-7; D might be TRBD2 (5 bases). V dropped 7 bases and J dropped 7 bases, with 14 bases sitting between them. Germline CDR1 and CDR2: MNHEY and SVGAGI. The length of the CDR3 is 12 residues.